This T cell receptor (beta chain) was identified during a study of shared clonotypes between healthy human individuals. Sequencing used immunoSEQ multiplex PCR; TCRdb keeps in-frame clones, though not all of them. The sample contains around 700,000 clones, roughly 73% of which appear only once. This receptor was obtained from a woman in her thirties in good health. Sequenced material: memory CD4+ T cells sorted from blood. The sample's subset: CD45RA-negative fraction.

The CDR3 is CASSLSLAGVSDTQYF. Written as DNA, the CDR3 is TGTGCCAGCAGCTTATCCCTAGCGGGAGTCTCAGATACGCAGTATTTT. This sequence joins TRBV7-9 and TRBJ2-3; 10 positions agree with TRBD2. V trimming: 2 bases; J trimming: 4 bases; junction bases outside the gene matches: 6. This CDR3 comprises 16 residues. Germline CDR1 is SEHNR and CDR2 is FQNEAQ (reference sequence).